The source of this T cell receptor (beta chain) is a study of T-cell memory formation after mild COVID-19. This clonotype was counted many times. Germline values: CDR1 DFQATT, CDR2 SNEGSKA (reference sequence). The CDR3 covers 12 residues. Trimming took 3 bases from V and 0 from J, leaving 6 bases between them. One entry per CDR3 protein, called by TCRdb with MiXCR from the 5' RACE reads. The profile shows tens of thousands of distinct CDR3 sequences, over 6.5% of them singletons. The sequenced sample was PBMCs or a T cell subset sorted from them (not recorded which). The chain employs TRBV20-1 and TRBJ2-7, with a tentative D call TRBD2 (5 bases). This receptor was taken from an adult who had mild COVID-19 (a few samples of this study predate the infection). Cell type and time point are not known. CDR3 nucleotides: TGCAGTGCTAGTGGGAGCTCCTACGAGCAGTACTTC. This encodes CSASGSSYEQYF.